This T cell receptor (beta chain) was identified in a study of blood T cell repertoires in COVID-19. Study summary: Samples taken during acute and convalescent COVID-19 were collected in the United States, Italy and Spain. PBMCs, B-cell-depleted T cells, or T cells were the source of the cDNA or gDNA that made up the material.

This clone was observed once. Authors' analysis steps: Researchers report that nucleated cell counts were estimated from reference gene primer amplification. Measured with immunoSEQ multiplex PCR; TCRdb has only the in-frame clones, and not every one. That table is the source of V, J and clone size, and D and trimming were worked out from the DNA. The repertoire holds 100,000 to 110,000 clones, with about 83% as singletons. Germline values: CDR1 SGHRS, CDR2 YFSETQ. CDR3 length: 14 amino acids. The trim removed 4 bases at V and 2 bases at J, leaving 4 bases unmatched. The V gene is TRBV5-1, the J gene TRBJ2-5, with 8 bases lining up with TRBD1. Sequencing input: peripheral blood. The clonotype was recovered from a human donor in a cohort sampled during active COVID-19. CDR3 coding DNA: TGCGCCAGCAGCATCGGGACAGGACAAGAGACCCAGTACTTC. Protein product: CASSIGTGQETQYF.